This T cell receptor beta chain was obtained from a study of graft-versus-host responses after intestinal transplantation. CDR3 size: 17 residues. Trimming pared 1 base from V and 0 bases from J, leaving 16 bases between. Per germline, CDR1 SGHRS and CDR2 YFSETQ. Turning to this clone: Antigen unknown.

The data were produced by immunoSEQ multiplex PCR, yet TCRdb's version contains in-frame clones alone and is incomplete. The table includes about 26,000 clones, 82% detected once. V gene TRBV5-1 combines with J gene TRBJ1-1; D unclear. This specimen consisted of unstimulated CD4+ T cells sorted from spleen or lymph node cells, obtained before intestinal transplant. The source is a human donor who received an intestinal transplant. CDR3 coding DNA: TGCGCCAGCAGCTTGTGGGCGGCTCAGACGGTGAACACTGAAGCTTTCTTT. Its protein product is CASSLWAAQTVNTEAFF. The whole variable domain, remainder taken from reference TRBV5-1 and TRBJ1-1, is KAGVTQTPRYLIKTRGQQVTLSCSPISGHRSVSWYQQTPGQGLQFLFEYFSETQRNKGNFPGRFSGRQFSNSRSEMNVSTLELGDSALYLCASSLWAAQTVNTEAFFGQGTRLTVV.